Following are 17 T cell receptor beta chains from one sample sequenced in a study of cytomegalovirus exposure and HLA in healthy donors. Profiled with immunoSEQ multiplex PCR; TCRdb holds only in-frame clones, not every one. This table has about 140,000 clones, about 91% appearing once. Source material: PBMCs. The receptors stem from a man younger than 30 in good health and CMV-seropositive.

The chain employs TRBV19 and TRBJ2-1, with 12 bases identical to TRBD2. This CDR3 is built from 14 residues. CDR1 is LNHDA, CDR2 SQIVND, per germline (reference sequence). The ends lost 5 bases at V and 7 bases at J; junction bases unmatched: 3. The CDR3 region is CASSWTSGDNEQFF. For the CDR3, the DNA is TGTGCCAGTAGTTGGACTAGCGGGGATAATGAGCAGTTCTTC.

The chain is built from TRBV10-2 and TRBJ1-4; 7 nucleotides agree with TRBD1. With 7 bases clipped from V and 5 bases from J, the junction kept 4 bases outside the gene matches. CDR1 is WSHSY, CDR2 SAAADI, per germline. This CDR3 contains 13 residues. CDR3: CASNPTGNEKLFF. For the CDR3, the DNA is TGCGCCAGCAATCCGACAGGGAATGAAAAACTGTTTTTT.

Points on this clone: Additional DNA sequences in this sample encode the identical CDR3. The chain links TRBV6-5 to TRBJ1-1, with 8 nucleotides matching TRBD1. Germline V CDR1 and CDR2: MNHEY, SVGAGI. The trim removed 6 bases at V and 1 base at J, leaving 1 base unmatched. The CDR3 is 13 amino acids. The DNA of the CDR3 is TGTGCCAGCAGAGGGACAGGGAACACTGAAGCTTTCTTT. Translating gives CASRGTGNTEAFF.

The chain links TRBV28 to TRBJ2-5; 9 bases are a match to TRBD1. V was pared by 5 bases and J by 5 bases, with 24 bases of the junction left unmatched. The CDR3 is 20 residues long. CDR1 is MDHEN, CDR2 SYDVKM, per germline. The CDR3 nucleotides read TGTGCCAGCAGTCCTCCGGGACAGGGATACCTAGTTTTGTCTCGGGAGACCCAGTACTTC. Translation gives CASSPPGQGYLVLSRETQYF. The whole variable domain, filled in from reference TRBV28 and TRBJ2-5, reads DVKVTQSSRYLVKRTGEKVFLECVQDMDHENMFWYRQDPGLGLRLIYFSYDVKMKEKGDIPEGYSVSREKKERFSLILESASTNQTSMYLCASSPPGQGYLVLSRETQYFGPGTRLLVL.

The gene calls are TRBV6-6 and TRBJ2-1, with TRBD1 matching 7 bases. The CDR3 spans 13 residues. The ends lost 6 bases at V and 7 bases at J; junction bases unmatched: 6. From germline, CDR1 is MNHNY and CDR2 SVGAGI (reference sequence). DNA of the CDR3: TGTGCCAGCAGAGACGACAGGGCAAATGAGCAGTTCTTC. It specifies CASRDDRANEQFF.

The V gene is TRBV19, the J gene TRBJ2-1; D ambiguous. Trimming cost V 3 bases and J 4 bases, with 13 bases left between them. The CDR3 is made up of 15 amino acids. Germline CDR1 reads LNHDA; CDR2 reads SQIVND (reference sequence). CDR3 sequence: CASSIGESRYNEQFF. CDR3 coding DNA: TGTGCCAGTAGTATCGGCGAGAGCAGGTACAATGAGCAGTTCTTC.

The rearrangement uses TRBV5-1 and TRBJ2-1; no reliable D call. This CDR3 comprises 11 residues. Germline V gene lookup returns CDR1 SGHRS and CDR2 YFSETQ. V shed 4 bases and J shed 9 bases, with 8 bases lying between them. Written as DNA, the CDR3 is TGCGCCAGCAGCCTGACGGGTGAGCAGTTCTTC. The encoded protein is CASSLTGEQFF.

V usage is TRBV7-9 and J usage is TRBJ2-1, with D possibly being TRBD2 (6 bases). The CDR3 is 15 amino acids. Trimming removed 0 bases from V and 2 bases from J, with 8 bases in between. Germline CDR1 and CDR2: SEHNR and FQNEAQ (reference sequence). CDR3 region: CASSLASGAYNEQFF. The CDR3 DNA reads as TGTGCCAGCAGCTTAGCTAGCGGCGCCTACAATGAGCAGTTCTTC.

The rearrangement joins TRBV7-9 to TRBJ2-1, with TRBD1 matching 10 bases. The V gene end was trimmed by 10 bases and the J gene end by 3 bases; junction bases not matched to a gene: 15. CDR1 and CDR2 (germline): SEHNR, FQNEAQ (reference sequence). This CDR3 spans 17 amino acids. The CDR3 loop reads CAKGGQGSGLDYNEQFF. The CDR3 DNA sequence: TGTGCCAAAGGGGGACAGGGGTCCGGACTAGACTACAATGAGCAGTTCTTC.

This clone was detected once. The chain has TRBV28 and TRBJ1-3, with D unclear. V lost 7 bases, J lost 2 bases, and 12 bases lay in between. The CDR3 consists of 14 residues. From germline, CDR1 is MDHEN and CDR2 SYDVKM. The CDR3 bases are TGTGCCAGCACCTACCCCGCGGCTGGAAACACCATATATTTT. This gives the protein CASTYPAAGNTIYF.

The sample holds one count of this clone. The V call is TRBV6-1, the J call TRBJ2-4; maybe TRBD2 (6 bases). The CDR3 has 16 amino acids. V was cut by 1 base and J by 1 base, with 11 bases left in between. Germline V gene data show CDR1 as MNHNS and CDR2 as SASEGT. CDR3 in DNA: TGTGCCAGCAGTGAAGGGGGGGAAGGGGCCAAAAACATTCAGTACTTC. This codes for CASSEGGEGAKNIQYF.

The chain couples TRBV5-6 to TRBJ1-2; possible D gene TRBD1, 5 bases. Trimming shortened V by 0 bases and J by 8 bases, and 14 bases separated the two germline ends. CDR3 length: 14 amino acids. Germline values: CDR1 SGHDT, CDR2 YYEEEE. The CDR3 loop is CASSLGQGLRGYTF. The CDR3 coding sequence is TGTGCCAGCAGCTTGGGGCAGGGATTACGCGGCTACACCTTC.

The chain links TRBV9 to TRBJ1-1; D is possibly TRBD1 (5 bases). The germline V and J ends were trimmed by 0 bases and 1 base, with 10 bases remaining between them. CDR3 length: 15 amino acids. The V gene's germline CDR1 is SGDLS and CDR2 YYNGEE. The chain's CDR3 is CASSVGQNPNTEAFF. CDR3 in DNA: TGTGCCAGCAGCGTAGGACAGAATCCGAACACTGAAGCTTTCTTT.

The chain employs TRBV9 and TRBJ2-2; a weak D match, TRBD1 (5 bases). V shed 0 bases and J shed 13 bases, with 16 bases lying between them. The CDR3 covers 14 residues. CDR1 is SGDLS and CDR2 is YYNGEE in the germline V gene. CDR3 DNA: TGTGCCAGCAGCGTAGAGGGCCCCCATACAGGGCTGTTTTTT. Translation: CASSVEGPHTGLFF.

V and J are TRBV5-6 and TRBJ1-2, with TRBD1 matching 7 bases. Germline V gene lookup returns CDR1 SGHDT and CDR2 YYEEEE. The CDR3 contains 13 residues. Germline trimming cut 3 bases from V and 8 bases from J; bases unmatched to any gene: 7. The CDR3: CASSYQGVEGYTF. The CDR3, as DNA: TGTGCCAGCAGCTACCAGGGGGTCGAGGGCTACACCTTC.

CDR3 in DNA: TGCGCCAGCAGTGAAAGAGGACTAGCGGACGAGCAGTACTTC. This translates into CASSERGLADEQYF. This rearrangement joins TRBV10-1 to TRBJ2-7; 10 bases agree with TRBD2. Germline CDR1 WNHNN, CDR2 SYGVQD (reference sequence). Trimming took 3 bases from V and 5 from J; bases not matched to a gene: 4. This CDR3 has 14 residues.

The chain uses TRBV7-9 and TRBJ2-1, with TRBD1 as a possible D gene (6 bases). The V end lost 8 bases, the J end lost 0 bases, and 11 bases lay between the germline ends. The CDR3 has 14 amino acids. Germline assignment: CDR1 SEHNR and CDR2 FQNEAQ (reference sequence). The CDR3 region is CASAQGSSYNEQFF. Here the CDR3 DNA reads TGTGCCAGCGCGCAGGGGAGCTCCTACAATGAGCAGTTCTTC.